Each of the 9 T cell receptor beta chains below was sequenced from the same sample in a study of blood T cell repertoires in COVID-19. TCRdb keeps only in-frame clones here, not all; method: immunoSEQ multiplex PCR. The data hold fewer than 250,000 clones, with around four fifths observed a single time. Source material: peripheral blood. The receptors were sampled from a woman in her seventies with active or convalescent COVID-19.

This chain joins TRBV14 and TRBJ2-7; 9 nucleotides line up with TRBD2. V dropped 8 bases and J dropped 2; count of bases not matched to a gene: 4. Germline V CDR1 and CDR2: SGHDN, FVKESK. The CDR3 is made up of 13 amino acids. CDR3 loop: CASALAGTYEQYF. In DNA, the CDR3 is TGTGCCAGCGCTCTAGCGGGAACCTACGAGCAGTACTTC.

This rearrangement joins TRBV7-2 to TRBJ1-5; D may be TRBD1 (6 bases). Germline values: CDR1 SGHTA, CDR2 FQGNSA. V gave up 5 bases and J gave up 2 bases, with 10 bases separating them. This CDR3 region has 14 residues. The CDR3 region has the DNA TGTGCCAGCAGCACCAGACAGGGCAATCAGCCCCAGCATTTT. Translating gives CASSTRQGNQPQHF.

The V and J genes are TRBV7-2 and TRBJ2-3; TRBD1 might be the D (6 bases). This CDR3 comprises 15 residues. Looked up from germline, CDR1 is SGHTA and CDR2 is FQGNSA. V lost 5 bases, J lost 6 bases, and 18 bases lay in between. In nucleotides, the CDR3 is TGTGCCAGCAGCAGAGGGGGTTATAGCATGGATACGCAGTATTTT. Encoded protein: CASSRGGYSMDTQYF.

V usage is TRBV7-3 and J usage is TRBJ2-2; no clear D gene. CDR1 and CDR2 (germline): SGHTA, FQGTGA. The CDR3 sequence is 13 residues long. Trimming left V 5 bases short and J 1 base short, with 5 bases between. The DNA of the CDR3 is TGTGCCAGCAGCCCTCTGAACACCGGGGAGCTGTTTTTT. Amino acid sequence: CASSPLNTGELFF.

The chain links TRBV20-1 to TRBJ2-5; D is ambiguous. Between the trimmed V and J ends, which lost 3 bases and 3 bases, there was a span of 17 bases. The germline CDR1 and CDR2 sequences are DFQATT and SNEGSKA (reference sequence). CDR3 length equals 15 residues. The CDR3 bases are TGCAGTGCTAGTGCTCCCTGGGCCGATGAAGAGACCCAGTACTTC. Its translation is CSASAPWADEETQYF.

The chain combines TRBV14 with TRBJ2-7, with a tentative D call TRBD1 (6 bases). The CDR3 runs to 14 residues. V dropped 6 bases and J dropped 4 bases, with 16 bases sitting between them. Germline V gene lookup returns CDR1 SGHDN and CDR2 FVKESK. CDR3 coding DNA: TGTGCCAGCAGAGAGTCCGGGACACCTTACGAGCAGTACTTC. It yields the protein CASRESGTPYEQYF.

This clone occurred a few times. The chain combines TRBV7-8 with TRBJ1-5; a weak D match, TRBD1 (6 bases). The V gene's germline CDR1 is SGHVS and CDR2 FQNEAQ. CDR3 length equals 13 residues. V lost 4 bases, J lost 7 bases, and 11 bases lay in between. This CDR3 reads CASSWVGGQPQHF. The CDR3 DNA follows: TGTGCCAGCAGCTGGGTTGGGGGCCAGCCCCAGCATTTT. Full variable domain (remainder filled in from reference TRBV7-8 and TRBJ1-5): GAGVSQSPRYKVAKRGQDVALRCDPISGHVSLFWYQQALGQGPEFLTYFQNEAQLDKSGLPSDRFFAERPEGSVSTLKIQRTQQEDSAVYLCASSWVGGQPQHFGDGTRLSIL.

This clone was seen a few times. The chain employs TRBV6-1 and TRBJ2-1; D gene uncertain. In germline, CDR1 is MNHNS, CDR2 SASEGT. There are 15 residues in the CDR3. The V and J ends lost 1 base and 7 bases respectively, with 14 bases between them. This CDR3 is CASSEGGTPRNEQFF. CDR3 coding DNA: TGTGCCAGCAGTGAAGGCGGAACCCCCCGGAATGAGCAGTTCTTC.

CDR3 residues: CASAGQDNQPQHF. The DNA for the CDR3 is TGTGCCAGCGCCGGACAGGACAATCAGCCCCAGCATTTT. The chain links TRBV18 to TRBJ1-5; 7 nucleotides align to TRBD1. The length of the CDR3 is 13 residues. Germline assignment: CDR1 KGHSH and CDR2 LQKENI. The V segment lost 8 bases and the J segment 3 bases; nucleotides outside the gene matches: 4.